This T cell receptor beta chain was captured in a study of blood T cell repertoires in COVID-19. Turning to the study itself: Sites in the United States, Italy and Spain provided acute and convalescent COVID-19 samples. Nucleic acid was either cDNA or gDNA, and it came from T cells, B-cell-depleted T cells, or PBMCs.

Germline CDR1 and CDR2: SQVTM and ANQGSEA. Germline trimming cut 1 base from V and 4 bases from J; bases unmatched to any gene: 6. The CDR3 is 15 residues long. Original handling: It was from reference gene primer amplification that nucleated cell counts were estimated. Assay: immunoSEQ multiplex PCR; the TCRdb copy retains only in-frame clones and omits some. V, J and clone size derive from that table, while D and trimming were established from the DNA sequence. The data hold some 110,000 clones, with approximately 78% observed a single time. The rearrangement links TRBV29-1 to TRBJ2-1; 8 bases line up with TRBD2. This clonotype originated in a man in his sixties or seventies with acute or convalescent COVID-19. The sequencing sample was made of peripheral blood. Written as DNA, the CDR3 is TGCAGCGTTGAAGGGGGGCGGGAGGTTTACAATGAGCAGTTCTTC. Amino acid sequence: CSVEGGREVYNEQFF.